The subject of this entry is one T cell receptor beta chain. V lost 3 bases and J 6 bases, leaving 14 bases between the germline ends. Germline CDR1 and CDR2: GTSNPN and SVGIG (reference sequence). The CDR3 sequence is 13 residues long. As handled by the study authors: Amplifying reference gene primers gave estimates of nucleated cell counts. Measured with immunoSEQ multiplex PCR; TCRdb has only the in-frame clones, and not every one. V and J calls and clone size are as listed in that table; D and trimming were resolved from the DNA. The profile shows roughly 200,000 clones, approximately 85% of them singletons. The data were obtained in a study of blood T cell repertoires in COVID-19. Study in general: From the United States, Italy and Spain came samples of acute and convalescent COVID-19. Sources were T cells, B-cell-depleted T cells, or PBMCs; the material itself was cDNA or gDNA.

The sample comprised peripheral blood. This TCR derives from a man aged 60 to 69 with acute or convalescent COVID-19. The chain couples TRBV30 to TRBJ1-1; possibly TRBD1 for D (5 bases). DNA of the CDR3: TGTGCCTGGAGGGTCCAGGGATTCGCTGAAGCTTTCTTT. This encodes CAWRVQGFAEAFF.